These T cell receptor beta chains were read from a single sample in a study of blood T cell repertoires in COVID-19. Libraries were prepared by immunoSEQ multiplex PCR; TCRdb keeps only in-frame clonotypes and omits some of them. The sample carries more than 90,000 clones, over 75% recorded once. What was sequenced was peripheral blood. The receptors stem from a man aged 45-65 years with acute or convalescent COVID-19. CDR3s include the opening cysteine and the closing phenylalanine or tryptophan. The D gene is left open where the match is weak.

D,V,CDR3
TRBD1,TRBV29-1,CSVGNRGTGQPQHF
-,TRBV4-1,CASSQWLSGLMNTEAFF
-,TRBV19,CASSIAGAAGGYTF
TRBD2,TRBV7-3,CASSSAGVGEDTQYF
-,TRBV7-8,CASSLALPVNGNEQFF
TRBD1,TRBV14,CASSQDGTGVGEQYF
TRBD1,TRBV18,CASSPPGQGAYEQYF
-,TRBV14,CASSQLVGSSYEQYF
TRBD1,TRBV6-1,CASSEQGADGYTF
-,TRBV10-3,CAIRKGLDTQYF
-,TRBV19,CASSIRRGPSYEQYF
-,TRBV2,CASKQVIYEQYF
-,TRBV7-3,CASSLTGSPGQPQHF
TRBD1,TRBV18,CASSPQPGQGTHEQYF
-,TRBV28,CAGKVAQDSTEAFF
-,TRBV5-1,CASSLESNYGYTF
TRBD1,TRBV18,CASSPGTGVHNEQFF
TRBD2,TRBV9,CASAGGRSNTGELFF
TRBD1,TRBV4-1,CASRTGQEAFF
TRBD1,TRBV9,CASSVDPLMTGFYGYTF
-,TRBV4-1,CASSHSSDTQYF
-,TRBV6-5,CATLLDRLNTEAFF
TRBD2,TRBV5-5,CASSLAPQRGYYSYEQYF
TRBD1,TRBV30,CAWGRQGVGYTF
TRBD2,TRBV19,CASRTRTSGRYEQYF
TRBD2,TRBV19,CASTTGTNRREQYF
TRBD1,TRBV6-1,CASSEASGQGTNEQYF
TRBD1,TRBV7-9,CASSSSDRGSGNTIYF
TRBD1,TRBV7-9,CASSHRDRTYNEQFF
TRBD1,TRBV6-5,CASTRDRGHEQYF
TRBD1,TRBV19,CASRGTVNSPLHF
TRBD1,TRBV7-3,CASSPQAYGTGVNYGYTF
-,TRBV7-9,CASSLQGVNTEAFF
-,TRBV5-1,CASSLEGVNNEKLFF
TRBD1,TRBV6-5,CASKWTGTAEQYF
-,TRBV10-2,CASSGSPTRGEQFF
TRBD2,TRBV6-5,CASRVGLAWDEQFF
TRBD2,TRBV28,CASSSTSGDTGYEQYF
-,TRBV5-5,CASSLGTAITYEQYF
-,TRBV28,CASSLVADAYNEQFF